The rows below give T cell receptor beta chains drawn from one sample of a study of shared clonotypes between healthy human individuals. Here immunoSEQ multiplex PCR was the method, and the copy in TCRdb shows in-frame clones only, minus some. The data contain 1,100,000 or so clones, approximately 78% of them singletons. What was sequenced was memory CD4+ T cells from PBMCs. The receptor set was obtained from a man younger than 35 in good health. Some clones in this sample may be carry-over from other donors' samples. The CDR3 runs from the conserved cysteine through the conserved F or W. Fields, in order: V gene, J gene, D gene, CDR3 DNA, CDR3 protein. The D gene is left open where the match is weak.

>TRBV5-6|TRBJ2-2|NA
TGTGCCAGCACCCCTGGGGGGCGACTATCGAACACCGGGGAGCTGTTTTTT
CASTPGGRLSNTGELFF
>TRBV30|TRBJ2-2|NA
TGTGCCTGGAGTACGGACACCGGGGAGCTGTTTTTT
CAWSTDTGELFF
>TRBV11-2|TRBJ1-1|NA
TGTGCCTCCAGCCGGGATATGAACACTGAAGCTTTCTTT
CASSRDMNTEAFF
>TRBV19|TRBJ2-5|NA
TGTGCCAGTAGTATTTTAGGGTCAGAGACCCAGTACTTC
CASSILGSETQYF
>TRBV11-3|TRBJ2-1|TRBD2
TGTGCCAGCAGCTACGGGACTAGCGGGACTTCCTCCGAGGTGGATGAGCAGTTCTTC
CASSYGTSGTSSEVDEQFF
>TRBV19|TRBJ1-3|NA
TGTGCCAGTAGTCTTACCATCGGGACGCCTGGAAACACCATATATTTT
CASSLTIGTPGNTIYF
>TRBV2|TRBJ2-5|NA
TGTGCCAGCGGGTTGACCAAGGGTGGGGGAGTGCAGTACTTC
CASGLTKGGGVQYF
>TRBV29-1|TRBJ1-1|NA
TGCAGCGTTGAGGTGAACCATGGGGACACTGAAGCTTTCTTT
CSVEVNHGDTEAFF
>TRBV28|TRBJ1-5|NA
TGTGCCAGCAGCCGCCTCACCGGTAGCAATCAGCCCCAGCATTTT
CASSRLTGSNQPQHF
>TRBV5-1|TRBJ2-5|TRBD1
TGCGCCAGCAGCACCACCGGGACAGAAGAGACCCAGTACTTC
CASSTTGTEETQYF
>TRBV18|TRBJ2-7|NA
TGTGCCAGCTCACCACCTGTAGGCGAGCAGTACTTC
CASSPPVGEQYF